This T cell receptor (beta chain) was recorded in a study of cytomegalovirus exposure and HLA in healthy donors. In the study overall: In terms of ancestry, the Caucasian-associated cluster contained more than 65% of the roughly 360 genotyped donors.

The PCR had 60 Vbeta and 13 Jbeta primers. Here immunoSEQ multiplex PCR was the method, and the copy in TCRdb shows in-frame clones only, minus some. The table has about 100,000 clones, around two thirds seen once. This clone was counted only a few times. Its antigen is still unknown. Germline CDR1 and CDR2: SEHNR and FQNEAQ (reference sequence). After removal of 5 bases from V and 3 bases from J, the junction contained 21 bases not matched to a gene. This CDR3 has 19 amino acids. Study-wide results and limits: The study listed approximately 160 cytomegalovirus-associated TCR beta chains. Prediction of most subjects' HLA-A and HLA-B alleles by TCR beta sequences was reportedly accurate.

This sequence was found in a man aged 30 to 39 in good health and CMV-seropositive. The chain combines TRBV7-9 with TRBJ2-7; TRBD1 agrees at 8 bases. Sequencing used PBMCs. The CDR3 loop reads CASSPVGQGDGRRGYEQYF. The CDR3 nucleotides read TGTGCCAGCAGCCCGGTTGGACAGGGCGATGGGCGGAGGGGCTACGAGCAGTACTTC.